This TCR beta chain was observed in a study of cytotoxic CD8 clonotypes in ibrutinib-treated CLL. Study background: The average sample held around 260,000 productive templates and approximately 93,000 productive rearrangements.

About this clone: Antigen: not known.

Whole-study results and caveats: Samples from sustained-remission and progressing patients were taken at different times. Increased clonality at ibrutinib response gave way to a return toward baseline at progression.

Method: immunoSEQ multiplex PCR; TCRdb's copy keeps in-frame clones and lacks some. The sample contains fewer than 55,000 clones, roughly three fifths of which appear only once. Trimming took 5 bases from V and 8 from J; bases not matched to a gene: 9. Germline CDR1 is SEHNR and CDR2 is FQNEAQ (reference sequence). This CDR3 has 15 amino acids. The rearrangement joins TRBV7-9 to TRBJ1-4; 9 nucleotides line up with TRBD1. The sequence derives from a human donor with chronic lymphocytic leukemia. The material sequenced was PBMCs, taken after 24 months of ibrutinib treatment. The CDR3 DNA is TGTGCCAGCAGCCCCCAAACAGGGGGCGCGGAAAAACTGTTTTTT. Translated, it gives CASSPQTGGAEKLFF.